Below are 14 T cell receptor beta chains sequenced from a single sample in a study of T cell repertoires in ileal Crohn's disease. Only in-frame clones appear in the TCRdb table, and some are missing; sequencing was by immunoSEQ multiplex PCR. Of 5,000 to 7,500 clones listed, roughly 78% were seen once; the top ten hold approximately 10%. The sequenced sample consisted of ileal tissue. Receptors originate from an adult with Crohn's disease.

The chain carries TRBV6-6 and TRBJ2-7; 9 nucleotides align to TRBD1. The V segment lost 5 bases and the J segment 2 bases; nucleotides outside the gene matches: 1. This CDR3 is built from 13 residues. The germline V gene encodes CDR1 MNHNY and CDR2 SVGAGI (reference sequence). CDR3 amino acids: CASSRTGAYEQYF. As DNA, the CDR3 is TGTGCCAGCAGTAGGACAGGGGCCTACGAGCAGTACTTC.

This sequence joins TRBV27 and TRBJ1-5, with 11 bases aligning to TRBD1. Germline CDR1 and CDR2: MNHEY and SMNVEV (reference sequence). This CDR3 has 18 amino acids. Germline trimming cut 8 bases from V and 2 bases from J; bases unmatched to any gene: 14. CDR3 in amino acids: CASGTTDRGRVGNQPQHF. CDR3 DNA: TGTGCCAGCGGTACCACGGACAGGGGGCGCGTTGGCAATCAGCCCCAGCATTTT.

The chain is built from TRBV5-4 and TRBJ2-7; no clear D gene. Trimming cost V 4 bases and J 1 base, with 12 bases left between them. CDR1 is SGHNT and CDR2 is YYREEE in the germline V gene (reference sequence). CDR3 length: 14 residues. The CDR3 here is CASSQPSASYEQYF. Written as DNA, the CDR3 is TGTGCCAGCAGCCAACCGTCCGCGTCCTACGAGCAGTACTTC.

The gene calls are TRBV18 and TRBJ1-2; 9 nucleotides agree with TRBD1. CDR3 length equals 13 residues. The V gene end was trimmed by 5 bases and the J gene end by 6 bases; junction bases not matched to a gene: 4. Germline V gives CDR1 KGHSH, CDR2 LQKENI. CDR3 bases: TGTGCCAGCTCAAAGGACAGGGGAGATGGCTACACCTTC. Translation: CASSKDRGDGYTF.

This clone was recorded only once. The chain combines TRBV5-4 with TRBJ2-3; 8 bases agree with TRBD1. V lost 3 bases, J lost 4 bases, and 4 bases stayed unmatched. Per germline, CDR1 SGHNT and CDR2 YYREEE (reference sequence). The CDR3 length is 14 residues. Here the CDR3 reads CASSSTGGPDTQYF. In DNA form, the CDR3 reads TGTGCCAGCAGCTCCACAGGGGGTCCAGATACGCAGTATTTT.

V gene TRBV4-1 combines with J gene TRBJ1-2; D is possibly TRBD1 (5 bases). The V end was cut by 3 bases, the J end by 6 bases, with 20 bases between. The CDR3 has 16 amino acids. The germline CDR1 and CDR2 sequences are MGHRA and YSYEKL. The CDR3 is CASSQGLLTKIDGYTF. The CDR3, as DNA: TGCGCCAGCAGCCAGGGACTCCTTACAAAAATCGATGGCTACACCTTC.

By share of the sample, this clone is large. The chain carries TRBV18 and TRBJ1-5; TRBD1 aligns across 9 bases. This CDR3 is 15 amino acids long. The germline V gene encodes CDR1 KGHSH and CDR2 LQKENI. The trim removed 5 bases at V and 1 base at J, leaving 3 bases unmatched. The CDR3 DNA reads TGTGCCAGCTCAAGGGGACAGGGCAGCAATCAGCCCCAGCATTTT. Its translation: CASSRGQGSNQPQHF.

This clone was counted a single time. The rearrangement uses TRBV7-6 and TRBJ2-3; 7 positions match TRBD2. The J segment lost 2 bases and the V segment lost 5 bases, leaving 4 bases of the junction unmatched. CDR1 and CDR2 from the germline V gene are SGHVS and FNYEAQ. The length of the CDR3 is 14 residues. The CDR3 region has the DNA TGTGCCAGCAGCGTGAGCGGGGACACAGATACGCAGTATTTT. Protein product: CASSVSGDTDTQYF. Full variable domain (remainder filled in from reference TRBV7-6 and TRBJ2-3): GAGVSQSPRYKVTKRGQDVALRCDPISGHVSLYWYRQALGQGPEFLTYFNYEAQQDKSGLPNDRFSAERPEGSISTLTIQRTEQRDSAMYRCASSVSGDTDTQYFGPGTRLTVL.

This clone was counted a single time. The chain joins TRBV4-2 to TRBJ2-5; 10 bases map to TRBD2. Judging by the DNA end, TRBJ2-7 fits better; the J call may be wrong. This CDR3 spans 15 amino acids. The germline V gene has CDR1 LGHNA and CDR2 YNFKEQ. The CDR3 DNA is TGTGCCAGCAGCCTACCGGGACTAGCGACCTACGAGCAGTACTTC. The encoded protein is CASSLPGLATYEQYF.

The chain combines TRBV2 with TRBJ2-7; 10 nucleotides match TRBD1. The trim removed 9 bases at V and 1 base at J, leaving 9 bases unmatched. This CDR3 contains 15 residues. CDR1 and CDR2 from the germline V gene are SNHLY and FYNNEI. This CDR3 reads CASQSGTGASYEQYF. The DNA of the CDR3 is TGTGCCAGTCAGTCAGGGACAGGGGCATCCTACGAGCAGTACTTC.

The chain links TRBV7-3 to TRBJ1-2; tentatively, D is TRBD1 (6 bases). V was trimmed by 4 bases and J by 2 bases, leaving 11 bases between them. Germline V lookup: CDR1 SGHTA, CDR2 FQGTGA. The CDR3 length is 14 residues. In DNA, the CDR3 is TGTGCCAGCAGCTCAGGGGCCCTCAACTATGGCTACACCTTC. This gives the protein CASSSGALNYGYTF.

The chain joins TRBV6-1 to TRBJ2-7; 10 positions agree with TRBD1. Germline V gene sequence: CDR1 MNHNS, CDR2 SASEGT. The CDR3 runs 14 residues. The J segment lost 2 bases and the V segment lost 7 bases, leaving 5 bases of the junction unmatched. The CDR3 DNA follows: TGTGCCAGCACCTTGACAGGGGGCGCCTACGAGCAGTACTTC. This translates into CASTLTGGAYEQYF.

The chain employs TRBV5-6 and TRBJ2-7; 11 bases are shared with TRBD2. V dropped 4 bases and J dropped 6; count of bases not matched to a gene: 9. The CDR3 runs 15 residues. Germline CDR1 SGHDT, CDR2 YYEEEE. The CDR3, as DNA: TGTGCCAGCAGCCCGGTAGCGGGAGGGCCGGGCGAGCAGTACTTC. Translating gives CASSPVAGGPGEQYF.

The chain is built from TRBV27 and TRBJ2-5, with D possibly matching TRBD2 (7 bases). The germline V and J ends were trimmed by 5 bases and 4 bases, with 14 bases remaining between them. The CDR3 extends over 14 amino acids. Germline lookup yields CDR1 MNHEY and CDR2 SMNVEV (reference sequence). CDR3 amino acids: CASSGGGAGETQYF. The DNA for the CDR3 is TGTGCCAGCAGTGGTGGGGGGGCAGGAGAGACCCAGTACTTC.